This T cell receptor (beta chain) was found in a study of identical twins. Study-level points and caveats: Zero-insertion findings could be partly confounded by invariant cells (MAIT and iNKT cells). There was more out-of-frame TCR alpha sharing in monozygotic twins than models estimated. Memory repertoires lacked the insertion deficit that abundant cord blood beta clonotypes showed.

Template switching added a universal primer site, and cDNA bore unique molecular identifiers. TCRdb re-analysed the 5' RACE reads in MiXCR, keeping a single row per CDR3 protein. The sample has roughly 1.6 million distinct CDR3 sequences, more than 30% seen once. On this clonotype itself: As yet, its antigen is unknown.

The CDR3 sequence is 14 residues long. The germline V gene has CDR1 DFQATT and CDR2 SNEGSKA (reference sequence). V dropped 3 bases and J dropped 2 bases, with 14 bases sitting between them. The receptor was derived from a newborn girl in good health. Material for sequencing was cord blood. V usage is TRBV20-1 and J usage is TRBJ2-7, with a possible D match to TRBD1 (6 bases). CDR3 bases: TGCAGTGCTAGTGGGCAGGGGCCGGCCTACGAGCAGTACTTC. Amino acid sequence: CSASGQGPAYEQYF.